Below, 27 T cell receptor beta chains from the same sample are listed, as sequenced in a study of immune evolution from preneoplasia to lung adenocarcinoma. Libraries were prepared by immunoSEQ multiplex PCR; TCRdb keeps only in-frame clonotypes and omits some of them. The data hold about 8,900 clones, with more than 75% observed a single time. The sample taken for sequencing was FFPE lung adenocarcinoma in situ tissue. All receptors come from an elderly person with lung adenocarcinoma.

The gene calls are TRBV4-3 and TRBJ2-1; D is undetermined. The CDR3 consists of 16 residues. Germline loops: CDR1 LGHNA, CDR2 YSLEER. Trimming shortened V by 8 bases and J by 0 bases, and 17 bases separated the two germline ends. The CDR3 coding sequence is TGCGCCAGCTCACCAAGCCCGCCTGGCTCCTACAATGAGCAGTTCTTC. Amino acids: CASSPSPPGSYNEQFF.

The chain couples TRBV18 to TRBJ2-3; tentative D call: TRBD2 (5 bases). There are 13 residues in the CDR3. From germline, CDR1 is KGHSH and CDR2 LQKENI. Trimming left V 3 bases short and J 6 bases short, with 10 bases between. This chain's CDR3 is CASSPDFRDTQYF. Written as DNA, the CDR3 is TGTGCCAGCTCACCGGACTTCCGGGATACGCAGTATTTT.

The V call is TRBV6-1, the J call TRBJ2-7; the D is unclear. The CDR3 consists of 13 residues. The ends were cut back, 6 bases at V and 3 bases at J, with 12 bases in the middle. Germline V gives CDR1 MNHNS, CDR2 SASEGT. This chain's CDR3 is CASSTSVGYEQYF. The CDR3 coding sequence is TGTGCCAGCAGCACCTCAGTGGGCTACGAGCAGTACTTC.

The chain uses TRBV15 and TRBJ1-5; D gene uncertain. CDR3 length: 16 residues. V was pared by 0 bases and J by 1 base, with 10 bases between. CDR1 and CDR2 from the germline V gene are LNHNV and YYDKDF (reference sequence). CDR3: CATSRDLAESNQPQHF. The CDR3 bases are TGTGCCACCAGCAGAGACCTCGCAGAAAGCAATCAGCCCCAGCATTTT.

The CDR3 protein is CASSEERGDSYEQYF. The CDR3 DNA sequence: TGCGCCAGCAGTGAGGAGCGGGGGGACTCCTACGAGCAGTACTTC. The rearrangement links TRBV10-1 to TRBJ2-7, with 9 bases fitting TRBD2. This CDR3 region has 15 residues. Trimming at V came to 2 bases and at J to 0 bases, leaving 2 bases not matched to a gene. Germline CDR1 WNHNN, CDR2 SYGVQD (reference sequence).

V usage is TRBV5-1 and J usage is TRBJ2-7; D assignment may be TRBD1 or TRBD2 (7 bases each). Trimming pared 4 bases from V and 5 bases from J, leaving 16 bases between. This CDR3 comprises 14 residues. Germline lookup yields CDR1 SGHRS and CDR2 YFSETQ. The CDR3 protein is CASSLQGGVDEQYF. DNA for the CDR3: TGCGCCAGCAGCCTCCAGGGGGGGGTAGACGAGCAGTACTTC.

This clone was counted between two and nine times. The chain has TRBV11-3 and TRBJ1-1, with D uncertain. This CDR3 contains 12 residues. Germline CDR1 reads SGHNT; CDR2 reads YENEEA. V lost 5 bases to trimming and J lost 3 bases, with 7 bases between them. CDR3 nucleotides: TGTGCCAGCAGCCTCCCGGACACTGAAGCTTTCTTT. Its protein is CASSLPDTEAFF.

This clone was counted a single time. The rearrangement joins TRBV10-3 to TRBJ1-6; 7 bases map to TRBD1. This CDR3 region has 14 residues. V gave up 9 bases and J gave up 6 bases; unmatched junction bases: 8. Germline V gene sequence: CDR1 ENHRY, CDR2 SYGVKD. CDR3: CAISLGQVNSPLHF. The DNA for the CDR3 is TGTGCCATTTCCCTTGGACAGGTTAATTCACCCCTCCACTTT.

V gene TRBV6-1 combines with J gene TRBJ1-5; no definite D call. Germline CDR1 is MNHNS and CDR2 is SASEGT. This CDR3 spans 16 amino acids. V lost 4 bases and J lost 1, with 14 bases in between. CDR3 sequence reads: CASSAEAGVSNQPQHF. Written as DNA, the CDR3 is TGTGCCAGCAGTGCTGAGGCGGGAGTAAGCAATCAGCCCCAGCATTTT.

The chain carries TRBV11-1 and TRBJ2-3; no definite D call. This CDR3 has 14 amino acids. Trimming removed 6 bases from V and 4 bases from J, with 14 bases in between. Germline V gene data show CDR1 as SGHAT and CDR2 as FQDESV (reference sequence). CDR3 protein: CASSFHELADTQYF. In DNA form, the CDR3 reads TGTGCCAGCAGTTTCCACGAGTTGGCAGATACGCAGTATTTT.

The V and J genes are TRBV11-2 and TRBJ2-2, with D possibly being TRBD2 (5 bases). V lost 5 bases, J lost 7 bases, and 17 bases lay in between. Germline CDR1 is SGHAT and CDR2 is FQNNGV. CDR3 length: 15 amino acids. CDR3 nucleotide sequence: TGTGCCAGCAGCGTCCTTCGAGGTGCGGGCGGGGAGCTGTTTTTT. Translated: CASSVLRGAGGELFF. The whole variable domain, remainder taken from reference TRBV11-2 and TRBJ2-2, is EAGVAQSPRYKIIEKRQSVAFWCNPISGHATLYWYQQILGQGPKLLIQFQNNGVVDDSQLPKDRFSAERLKGVDSTLKIQPAKLEDSAVYLCASSVLRGAGGELFFGEGSRLTVL.

The chain has TRBV7-8 and TRBJ1-3; D gene ambiguous. Looked up from germline, CDR1 is SGHVS and CDR2 is FQNEAQ. The CDR3 sequence is 14 residues long. Trimming took 4 bases from V and 0 from J, leaving 7 bases between them. The CDR3 reads CASSSGLSGNTIYF. The CDR3 coding sequence is TGTGCCAGCAGCTCCGGACTCTCTGGAAACACCATATATTTT.

J is TRBJ1-5 and V is TRBV5-6; 7 bases fit TRBD1. The CDR3 consists of 13 residues. CDR1 is SGHDT and CDR2 is YYEEEE in the germline V gene. After removal of 4 bases from V and 5 bases from J, the junction contained 3 bases not matched to a gene. The CDR3 sequence is CASSRDRDQPQHF. The CDR3 DNA reads as TGTGCCAGCAGCCGGGACAGAGATCAGCCCCAGCATTTT.

This clone was seen just once. The gene calls are TRBV7-9 and TRBJ2-3; D remains ambiguous. The V gene lost 5 bases and the J gene lost 5 bases, with 8 bases spanning the gap. Germline-derived CDR1 and CDR2 are SEHNR and FQNEAQ (reference sequence). This CDR3 is 12 amino acids long. Written as DNA, the CDR3 is TGTGCCAGCAGCCCAACACGAGATACGCAGTATTTT. Protein product: CASSPTRDTQYF. Filled out from reference TRBV7-9 and TRBJ2-3, the complete variable domain reads DTGVSQNPRHKITKRGQNVTFRCDPISEHNRLYWYRQTLGQGPEFLTYFQNEAQLEKSRLLSDRFSAERPKGSFSTLEIQRTEQGDSAMYLCASSPTRDTQYFGPGTRLTVL.

V usage is TRBV30 and J usage is TRBJ2-5; a possible D gene is TRBD1 (5 bases). V was shortened by 1 base and J by 5 bases, with 8 bases between the two germline ends. The CDR3 contains 12 residues. Germline values: CDR1 GTSNPN, CDR2 SVGIG (reference sequence). CDR3 nucleotides: TGTGCCTGGAGTGGGGGCAGGGAGACCCAGTACTTC. Translated: CAWSGGRETQYF.

The chain couples TRBV4-3 to TRBJ2-3, with 16 bases fitting TRBD2. Looked up from germline, CDR1 is LGHNA and CDR2 is YSLEER. V shed 2 bases and J 2 bases; nucleotides not matched to a gene: 7. The length of the CDR3 is 19 residues. The CDR3 loop reads CASSQRGLAGGSITDTQYF. In DNA, the CDR3 is TGCGCCAGCAGCCAAAGGGGACTAGCGGGGGGGAGTATCACAGATACGCAGTATTTT.

The V call is TRBV6-6, the J call TRBJ1-1; TRBD1 might be the D (6 bases). Trimming removed 5 bases at V and 4 bases at J, with 11 bases between. Germline V gene lookup returns CDR1 MNHNY and CDR2 SVGAGI (reference sequence). There are 13 residues in the CDR3. The CDR3 here is CASSKQGSTEAFF. CDR3 in DNA: TGTGCCAGCAGTAAACAGGGTTCCACTGAAGCTTTCTTT.

The J gene is TRBJ1-1, the V gene TRBV5-1; possible D gene TRBD1, 5 bases. The germline gives CDR1 SGHRS, CDR2 YFSETQ. This CDR3 spans 14 amino acids. Deletions cut 4 bases from V and 1 base from J, with 11 bases between. CDR3 DNA: TGCGCCAGCAGCGGGGGTCTGACGAACACTGAAGCTTTCTTT. This codes for CASSGGLTNTEAFF.

V and J are TRBV27 and TRBJ2-7, with D tentatively TRBD2 (5 bases). CDR3 length: 13 amino acids. Germline V lookup: CDR1 MNHEY, CDR2 SMNVEV (reference sequence). The V end lost 2 bases, the J end lost 3 bases, and 8 bases lay between the germline ends. The CDR3 DNA reads as TGTGCCAGCAGTTTAGCCGGGGACTACGAGCAGTACTTC. Amino acids: CASSLAGDYEQYF.

The J gene is TRBJ1-3, the V gene TRBV7-9; D is uncertain. The germline V and J ends were trimmed by 2 bases and 3 bases, with 2 bases remaining between them. Looked up from germline, CDR1 is SEHNR and CDR2 is FQNEAQ (reference sequence). The CDR3 has 12 residues. The CDR3 spells CASSLSGNTIYF. The CDR3 coding sequence is TGTGCCAGCAGCTTAAGTGGAAACACCATATATTTT.

This clone was recorded once. The rearrangement uses TRBV18 and TRBJ2-4; TRBD2 is a possible D gene (7 bases). The germline CDR1 and CDR2 sequences are KGHSH and LQKENI. Trimming pared 3 bases from V and 2 bases from J, leaving 8 bases between. This CDR3 has 14 residues. The CDR3: CASSPGGPKNIQYF. The CDR3 bases are TGTGCCAGCTCACCGGGGGGGCCCAAAAACATTCAGTACTTC.

This clone was counted between two and nine times. The chain is built from TRBV5-6 and TRBJ1-2; perhaps TRBD1 as D (6 bases). The CDR3 covers 13 residues. Germline V gene data show CDR1 as SGHDT and CDR2 as YYEEEE. V was clipped by 7 bases and J by 6 bases, with 16 bases between them. The CDR3 DNA is TGTGCCAGCCACTTGGTCAGGGGAAATGGCTACACCTTC. Translating gives CASHLVRGNGYTF.

This clone is judged large. The chain is built from TRBV27 and TRBJ2-7, with D perhaps matching TRBD1 (5 bases). This CDR3 has 12 amino acids. Germline V gene sequence: CDR1 MNHEY, CDR2 SMNVEV (reference sequence). The V end lost 3 bases, the J end lost 7 bases, and 10 bases lay between the germline ends. This CDR3 reads CASSLMGREQYF. In DNA form, the CDR3 reads TGTGCCAGCAGTTTGATGGGGCGGGAGCAGTACTTC.

This clone was observed a few times. Different DNA sequences within this sample yield the same CDR3. The V and J genes are TRBV7-3 and TRBJ2-1; tentative D call: TRBD2 (5 bases). Trimming left V 5 bases short and J 0 bases short, with 11 bases between. Germline V gene lookup returns CDR1 SGHTA and CDR2 FQGTGA. This CDR3 is 15 amino acids long. The DNA of the CDR3 is TGTGCCAGCAGCCTTACCGGGGACTCCTACAATGAGCAGTTCTTC. Protein product: CASSLTGDSYNEQFF.

The gene calls are TRBV9 and TRBJ2-3; TRBD2 agrees at 13 bases. This CDR3 comprises 16 residues. Germline CDR1 reads SGDLS; CDR2 reads YYNGEE. V lost 3 bases, J lost 4 bases, and 5 bases stayed unmatched. The CDR3 region has the DNA TGTGCCAGCAGCGAGGGGACTAGCGGGGTATCAGATACGCAGTATTTT. Amino acids: CASSEGTSGVSDTQYF.

The chain employs TRBV6-6 and TRBJ1-6; possible D gene TRBD1, 6 bases. Trimming removed 2 bases at V and 3 bases at J, with 8 bases between. The CDR3 extends over 15 amino acids. Germline V lookup: CDR1 MNHNY, CDR2 SVGAGI (reference sequence). The CDR3 protein is CASSYRDIYNSPLHF. The CDR3 nucleotides are TGTGCCAGCAGTTACCGGGACATCTATAATTCACCCCTCCACTTT.

This clone came up a few times. The rearrangement links TRBV4-2 to TRBJ1-6; D is uncertain. The CDR3 has 16 amino acids. Trimming cost V 4 bases and J 3 bases, with 13 bases left between them. The germline CDR1 and CDR2 sequences are LGHNA and YNFKEQ. CDR3 bases: TGTGCCAGCAGCCTTGGGCCTGCAGACTATAATTCACCCCTCCACTTT. It translates to CASSLGPADYNSPLHF.